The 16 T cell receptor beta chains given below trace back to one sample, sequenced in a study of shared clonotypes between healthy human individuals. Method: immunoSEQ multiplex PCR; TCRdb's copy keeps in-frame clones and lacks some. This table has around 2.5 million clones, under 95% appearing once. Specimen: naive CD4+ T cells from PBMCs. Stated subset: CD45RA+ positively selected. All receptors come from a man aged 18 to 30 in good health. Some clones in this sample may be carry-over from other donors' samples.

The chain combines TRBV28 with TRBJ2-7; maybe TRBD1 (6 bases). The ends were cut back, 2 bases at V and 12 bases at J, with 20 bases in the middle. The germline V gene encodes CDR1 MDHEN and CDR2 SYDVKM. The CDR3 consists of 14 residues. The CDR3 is CASSLDSGRQGGYF. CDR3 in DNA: TGTGCCAGCAGTTTAGATTCGGGCCGCCAAGGGGGGTACTTC.

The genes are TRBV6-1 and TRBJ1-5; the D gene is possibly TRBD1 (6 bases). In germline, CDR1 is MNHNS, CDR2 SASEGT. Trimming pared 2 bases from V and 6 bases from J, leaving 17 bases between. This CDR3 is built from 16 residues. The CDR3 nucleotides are TGTGCCAGCAGTGAATACGGGGGGGCGACGGCTCAGCCCCAGCATTTT. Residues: CASSEYGGATAQPQHF.

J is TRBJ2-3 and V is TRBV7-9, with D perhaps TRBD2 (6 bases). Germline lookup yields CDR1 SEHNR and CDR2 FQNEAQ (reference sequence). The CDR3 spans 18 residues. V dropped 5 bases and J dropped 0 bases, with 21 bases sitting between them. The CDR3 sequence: CASSPDVRSGQSTDTQYF. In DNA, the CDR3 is TGTGCCAGCAGCCCGGATGTTCGAAGCGGGCAGAGCACAGATACGCAGTATTTT.

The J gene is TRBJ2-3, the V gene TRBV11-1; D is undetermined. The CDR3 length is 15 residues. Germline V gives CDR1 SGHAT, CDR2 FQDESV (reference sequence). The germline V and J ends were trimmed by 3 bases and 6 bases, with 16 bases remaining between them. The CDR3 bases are TGTGCCAGCAGCTTCCGCCGTACGAGGATCGATACGCAGTATTTT. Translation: CASSFRRTRIDTQYF.

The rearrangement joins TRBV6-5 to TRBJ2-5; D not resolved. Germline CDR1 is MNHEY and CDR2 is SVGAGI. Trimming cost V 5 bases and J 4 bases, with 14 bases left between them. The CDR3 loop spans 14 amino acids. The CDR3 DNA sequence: TGTGCCAGCAGTCCATTATCGGGCAGAGAGACCCAGTACTTC. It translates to CASSPLSGRETQYF.

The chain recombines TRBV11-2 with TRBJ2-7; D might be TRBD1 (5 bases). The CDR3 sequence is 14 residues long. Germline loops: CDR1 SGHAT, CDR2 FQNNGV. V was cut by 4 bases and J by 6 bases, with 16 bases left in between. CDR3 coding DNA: TGTGCCAGCAGCTCCCCAAGGGGCCAATTCGAGCAGTACTTC. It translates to CASSSPRGQFEQYF.

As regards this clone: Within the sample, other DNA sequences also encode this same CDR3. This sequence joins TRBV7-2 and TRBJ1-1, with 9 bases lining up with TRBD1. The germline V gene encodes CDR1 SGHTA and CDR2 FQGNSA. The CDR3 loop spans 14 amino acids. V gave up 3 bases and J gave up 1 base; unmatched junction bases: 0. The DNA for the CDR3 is TGTGCCAGCAGCTTGGGACAGGGGAACACTGAAGCTTTCTTT. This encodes CASSLGQGNTEAFF.

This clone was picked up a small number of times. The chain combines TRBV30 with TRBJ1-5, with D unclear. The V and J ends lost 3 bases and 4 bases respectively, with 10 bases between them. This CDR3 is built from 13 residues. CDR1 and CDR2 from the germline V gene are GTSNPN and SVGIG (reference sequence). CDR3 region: CAWRQMANQPQHF. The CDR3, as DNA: TGTGCCTGGAGACAAATGGCGAATCAGCCCCAGCATTTT.

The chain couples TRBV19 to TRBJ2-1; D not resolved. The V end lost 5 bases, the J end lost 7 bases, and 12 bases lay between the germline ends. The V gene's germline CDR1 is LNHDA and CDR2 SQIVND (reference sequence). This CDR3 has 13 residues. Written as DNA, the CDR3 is TGTGCCAGTAGTCCAGACCCCGGAAATGAGCAGTTCTTC. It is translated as CASSPDPGNEQFF.

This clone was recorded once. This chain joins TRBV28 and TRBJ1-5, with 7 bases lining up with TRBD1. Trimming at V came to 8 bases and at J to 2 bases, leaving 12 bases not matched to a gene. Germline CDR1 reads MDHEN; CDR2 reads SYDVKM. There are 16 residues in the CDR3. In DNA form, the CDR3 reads TGTGCCAGCCACCCCTGGACAGGTGGTGGCAATCAGCCCCAGCATTTT. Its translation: CASHPWTGGGNQPQHF.

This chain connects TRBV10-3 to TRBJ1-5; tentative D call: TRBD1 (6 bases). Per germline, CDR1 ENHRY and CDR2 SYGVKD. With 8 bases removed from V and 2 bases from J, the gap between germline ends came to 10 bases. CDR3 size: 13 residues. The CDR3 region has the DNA TGTGCCATCTCTCAGGGGCGCAATCAGCCCCAGCATTTT. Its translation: CAISQGRNQPQHF.

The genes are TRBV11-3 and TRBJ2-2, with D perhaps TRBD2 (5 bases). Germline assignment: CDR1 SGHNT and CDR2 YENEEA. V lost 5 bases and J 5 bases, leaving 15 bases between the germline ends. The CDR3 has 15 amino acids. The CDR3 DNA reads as TGTGCCAGCAGCCCTGGTGGTCCGGGGACCGGGGAGCTGTTTTTT. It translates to CASSPGGPGTGELFF.

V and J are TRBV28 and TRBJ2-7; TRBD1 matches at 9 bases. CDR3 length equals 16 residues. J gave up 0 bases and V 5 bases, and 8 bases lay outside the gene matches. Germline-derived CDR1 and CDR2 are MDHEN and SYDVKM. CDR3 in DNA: TGTGCCAGCAGTCCCCGGACAGGGGCTTTCTCCTACGAGCAGTACTTC. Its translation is CASSPRTGAFSYEQYF.

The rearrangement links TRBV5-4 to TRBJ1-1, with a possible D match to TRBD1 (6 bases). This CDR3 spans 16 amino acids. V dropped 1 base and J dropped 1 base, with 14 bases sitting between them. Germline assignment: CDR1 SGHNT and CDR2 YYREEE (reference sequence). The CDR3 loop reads CASSLLSGGRNTEAFF. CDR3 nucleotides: TGTGCCAGCAGCTTGCTGAGTGGGGGCCGGAACACTGAAGCTTTCTTT.

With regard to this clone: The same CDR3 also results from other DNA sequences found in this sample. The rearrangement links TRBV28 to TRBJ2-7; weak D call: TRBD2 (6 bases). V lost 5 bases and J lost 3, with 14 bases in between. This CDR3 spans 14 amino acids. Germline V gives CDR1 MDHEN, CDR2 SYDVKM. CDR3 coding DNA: TGTGCCAGCAGTAGCCCGGGACTGAACTACGAGCAGTACTTC. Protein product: CASSSPGLNYEQYF.

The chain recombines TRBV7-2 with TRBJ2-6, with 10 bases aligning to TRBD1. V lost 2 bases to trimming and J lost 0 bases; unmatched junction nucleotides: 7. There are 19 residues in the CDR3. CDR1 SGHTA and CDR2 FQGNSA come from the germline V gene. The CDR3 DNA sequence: TGTGCCAGCAGCTTACGGTGGACAGGGGGGAGCTCTGGGGCCAACGTCCTGACTTTC. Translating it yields CASSLRWTGGSSGANVLTF.